The sequence of this T cell receptor beta chain was determined in a study of human T cells and chemical hapten exposure. Study-level information: How much TCR each sample yielded varied, mostly because pooled library volumes differed slightly. The study, taken as a whole, reports: The immune response of these alopecia patients might not match healthy individuals'. PT1 expanded TCR counts and patch test score were linked, and their correlation was positive.

This CDR3 spans 18 amino acids. V trimming: 4 bases; J trimming: 1 base; junction bases outside the gene matches: 12. A single record per CDR3 protein comes from TCRdb applying MiXCR to the RACE reads. Of more than 300,000 distinct CDR3 sequences listed, less than 6.5% are singletons. Described time point: pre-sensitization, week 0. Treatment specified: therapeutic diphenylcyclopropenone sensitization with weekly scalp DPC. This clonotype has a count of ten or more. Its target is unknown. The rearrangement links TRBV12-3 or TRBV12-4 to TRBJ2-1; 8 bases match TRBD2. Specimen: whole blood, collected in connection with sensitization to the hapten diphenylcyclopropenone (DPC). The TCR sequence derives from a woman in her forties or fifties with alopecia areata. Some clones in this sample may be carry-over from other donors' samples. In nucleotides, the CDR3 is TGTGCCAGCAGTTCTCAATGGGCGGGGGGCGGTTCCTACAATGAGCAGTTCTTC. Its protein is CASSSQWAGGGSYNEQFF.